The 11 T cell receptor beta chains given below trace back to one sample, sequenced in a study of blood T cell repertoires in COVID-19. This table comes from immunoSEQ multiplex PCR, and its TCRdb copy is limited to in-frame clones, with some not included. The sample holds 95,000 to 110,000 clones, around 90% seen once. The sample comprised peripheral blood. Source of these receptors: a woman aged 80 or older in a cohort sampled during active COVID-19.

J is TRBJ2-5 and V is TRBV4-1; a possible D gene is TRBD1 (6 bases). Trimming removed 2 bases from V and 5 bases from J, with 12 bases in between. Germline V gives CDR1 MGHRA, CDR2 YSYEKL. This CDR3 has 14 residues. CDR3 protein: CASSQLQGFETQYF. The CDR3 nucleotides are TGCGCCAGCAGCCAACTTCAGGGGTTCGAGACCCAGTACTTC.

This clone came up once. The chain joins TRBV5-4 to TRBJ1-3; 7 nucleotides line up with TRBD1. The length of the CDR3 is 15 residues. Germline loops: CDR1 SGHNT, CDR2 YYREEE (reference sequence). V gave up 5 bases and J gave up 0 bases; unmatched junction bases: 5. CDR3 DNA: TGTGCCAGCAGTCGGGGACAGAACTCTGGAAACACCATATATTTT. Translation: CASSRGQNSGNTIYF.

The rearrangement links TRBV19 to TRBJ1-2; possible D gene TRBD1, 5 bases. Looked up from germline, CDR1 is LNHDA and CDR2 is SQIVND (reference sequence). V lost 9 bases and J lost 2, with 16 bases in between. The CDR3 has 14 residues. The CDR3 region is CASSRGGTNYGYTF. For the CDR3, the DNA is TGTGCCAGCTCCCGGGGGGGGACCAACTATGGCTACACCTTC.

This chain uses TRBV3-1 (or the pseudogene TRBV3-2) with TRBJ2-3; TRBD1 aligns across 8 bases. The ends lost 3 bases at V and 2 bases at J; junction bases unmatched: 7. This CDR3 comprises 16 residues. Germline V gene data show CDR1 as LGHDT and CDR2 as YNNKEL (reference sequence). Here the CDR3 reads CASSHRTGKTTDTQYF. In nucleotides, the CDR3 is TGTGCCAGCAGCCACCGGACAGGGAAAACCACAGATACGCAGTATTTT.

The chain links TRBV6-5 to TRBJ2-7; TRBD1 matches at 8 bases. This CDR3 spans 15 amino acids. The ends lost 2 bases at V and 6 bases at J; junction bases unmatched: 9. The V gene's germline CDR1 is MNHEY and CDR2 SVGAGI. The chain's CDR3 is CASSYGMGQVIEQYF. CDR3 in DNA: TGTGCCAGCAGTTACGGTATGGGACAGGTCATCGAGCAGTACTTC.

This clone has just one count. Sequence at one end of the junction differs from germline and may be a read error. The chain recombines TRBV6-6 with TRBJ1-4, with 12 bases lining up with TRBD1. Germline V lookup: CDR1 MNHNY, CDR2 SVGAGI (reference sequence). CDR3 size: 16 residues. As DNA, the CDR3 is TGTGCCAGCAGTTACTCGAGTGGGACAGGGGGCGCCCCTAGCCTATTT. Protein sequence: CASSYSSGTGGAPSLF.

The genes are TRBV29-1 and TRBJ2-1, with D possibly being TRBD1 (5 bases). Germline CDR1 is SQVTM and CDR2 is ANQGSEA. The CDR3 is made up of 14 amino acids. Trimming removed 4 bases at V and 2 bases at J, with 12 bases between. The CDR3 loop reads CSVVVPRAYNEQFF. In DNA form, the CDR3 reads TGCAGCGTTGTTGTCCCCAGGGCCTACAATGAGCAGTTCTTC.

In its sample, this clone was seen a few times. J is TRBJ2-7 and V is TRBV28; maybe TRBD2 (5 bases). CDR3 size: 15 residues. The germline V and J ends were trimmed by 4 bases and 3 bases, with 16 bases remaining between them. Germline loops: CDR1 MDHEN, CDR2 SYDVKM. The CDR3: CASSSGVTSGYEQYF. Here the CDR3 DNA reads TGTGCCAGCAGTTCCGGGGTGACTTCTGGCTACGAGCAGTACTTC.

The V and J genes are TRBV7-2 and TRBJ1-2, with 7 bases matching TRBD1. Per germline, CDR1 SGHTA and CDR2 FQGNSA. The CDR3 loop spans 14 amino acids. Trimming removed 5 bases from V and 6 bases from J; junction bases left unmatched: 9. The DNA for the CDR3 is TGTGCCAGCAGCACAAACAGGGGTCGAAATGGCTACACCTTC. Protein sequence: CASSTNRGRNGYTF.

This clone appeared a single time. CDR3 region: CASSQPRQGRADNSPLHF. CDR3 bases: TGCGCCAGCAGTCAACCACGACAGGGGAGGGCGGATAATTCACCCCTCCACTTT. The chain couples TRBV23-1 to TRBJ1-6; 8 positions agree with TRBD1. TRBV23-1 is classed as an ORF, of uncertain function. CDR3 length: 18 amino acids. Unmatched junction bases numbered 11, after V lost 2 bases and J lost 5 bases.

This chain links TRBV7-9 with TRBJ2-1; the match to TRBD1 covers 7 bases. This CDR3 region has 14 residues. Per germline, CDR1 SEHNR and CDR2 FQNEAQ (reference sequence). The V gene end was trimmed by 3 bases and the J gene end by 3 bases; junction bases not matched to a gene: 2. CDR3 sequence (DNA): TGTGCCAGCAGCTTGGGACAGAGCTACAATGAGCAGTTCTTC. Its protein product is CASSLGQSYNEQFF.